This T cell receptor beta chain was retrieved from a study of T cells in Graves' hyperthyroidism and ophthalmopathy. RNA transcripts provided the source from which TCR beta CDR3 regions were amplified. First-round RT-PCR targeting the TCR CDR3 was performed with the HTBI primer set. TCRdb re-derived calls from the multiplex PCR reads in MiXCR, one entry per CDR3 protein. Among some 600,000 distinct CDR3 sequences listed, about half were seen once. This CDR3 comprises 14 residues. Germline V lookup: CDR1 ENHRY, CDR2 SYGVKD. With 2 bases clipped from V and 7 bases from J, the junction kept 7 bases outside the gene matches.

The V and J genes are TRBV10-3 and TRBJ1-1; 7 nucleotides agree with TRBD1. The source material was peripheral blood or thyroid tissue (not recorded which). The origin of this receptor is a woman under 30 with Graves' hyperthyroidism. CDR3 amino acids: CAISERQGRNEAFF. DNA for the CDR3: TGTGCCATCAGTGAGCGACAGGGAAGGAATGAAGCTTTCTTT.